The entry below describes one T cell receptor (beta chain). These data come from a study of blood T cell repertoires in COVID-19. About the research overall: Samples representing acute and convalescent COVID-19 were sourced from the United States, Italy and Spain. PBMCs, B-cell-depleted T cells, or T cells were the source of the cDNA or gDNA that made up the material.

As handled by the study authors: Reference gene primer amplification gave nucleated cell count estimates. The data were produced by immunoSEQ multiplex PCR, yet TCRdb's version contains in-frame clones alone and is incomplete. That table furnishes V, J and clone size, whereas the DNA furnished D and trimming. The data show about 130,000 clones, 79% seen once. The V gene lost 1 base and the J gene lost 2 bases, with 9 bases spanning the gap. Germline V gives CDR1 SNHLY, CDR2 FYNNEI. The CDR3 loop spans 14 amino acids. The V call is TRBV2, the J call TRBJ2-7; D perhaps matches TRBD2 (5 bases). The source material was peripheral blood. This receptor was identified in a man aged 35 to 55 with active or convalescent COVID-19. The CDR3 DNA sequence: TGTGCCAGCAGTGAAGGAGCGGTACCCTACGAGCAGTACTTC. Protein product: CASSEGAVPYEQYF.